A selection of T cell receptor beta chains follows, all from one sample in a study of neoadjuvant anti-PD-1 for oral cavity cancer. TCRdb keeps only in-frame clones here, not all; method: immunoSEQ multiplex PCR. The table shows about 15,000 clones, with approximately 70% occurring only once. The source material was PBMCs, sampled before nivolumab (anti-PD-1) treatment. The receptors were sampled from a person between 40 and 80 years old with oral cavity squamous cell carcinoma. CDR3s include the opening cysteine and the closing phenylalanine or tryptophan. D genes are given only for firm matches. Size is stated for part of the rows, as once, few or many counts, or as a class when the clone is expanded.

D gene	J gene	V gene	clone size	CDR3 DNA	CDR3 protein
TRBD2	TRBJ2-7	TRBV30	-	TGTGCCTGGAGCCGCGGGGGGGGACAGTTTGGAGAGCAGTACTTC	CAWSRGGGQFGEQYF
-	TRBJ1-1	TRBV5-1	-	TGCGCCAGCAAACCTGACACGAACACTGAAGCTTTCTTT	CASKPDTNTEAFF
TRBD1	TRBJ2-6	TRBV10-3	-	TGTGCCATCACCGGTATTGTGGGGACAGGGTCTGGGGCCAACGTCCTGACTTTC	CAITGIVGTGSGANVLTF
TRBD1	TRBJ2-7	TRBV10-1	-	TGCGCCAGTCCCAGGACAGGGCATTCACTCTACGAGCAGTACTTC	CASPRTGHSLYEQYF
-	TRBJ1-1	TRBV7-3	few	TGTGCCAGCAGCCCACTTGGTTCGATGAACACTGAAGCTTTCTTT	CASSPLGSMNTEAFF
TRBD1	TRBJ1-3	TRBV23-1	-	TGCGCCAGCAGTCTATATGGGACAGCCTCTGGAAACACCATATATTTT	CASSLYGTASGNTIYF
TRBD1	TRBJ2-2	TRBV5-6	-	TGTGCCAGCACCGAGACAGGGGGTGAAACCGGGGAGCTGTTTTTT	CASTETGGETGELFF
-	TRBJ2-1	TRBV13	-	TGTGCCAGCACGCCGGGACTCCACAATGAGCAGTTCTTC	CASTPGLHNEQFF
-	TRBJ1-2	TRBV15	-	TGTGCCACCAGCAGAGGAGACAGACCCTATGGCTACACCTTC	CATSRGDRPYGYTF
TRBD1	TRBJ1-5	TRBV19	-	TGTGCCACGCTGGGACAGGTGAATAGCAATCAGCCCCAGCATTTT	CATLGQVNSNQPQHF
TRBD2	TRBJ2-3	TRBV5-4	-	TGTGCCAGCAGCTTAGGCCCTAGCGGGGTTCTAGATACGCAGTATTTT	CASSLGPSGVLDTQYF
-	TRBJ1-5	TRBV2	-	TGTGCCAGCAGGGAGGGTTGGGAGCAGCCCCAGCATTTT	CASREGWEQPQHF
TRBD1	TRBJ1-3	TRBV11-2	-	TGTGCCAGCAGCTCGACAGGGCCTAGCTCTGGAAACACCATATATTTT	CASSSTGPSSGNTIYF
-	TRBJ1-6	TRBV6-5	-	TGTGCCAGCAGTTACTCGATCTTGGGGAAGAGGTCACCCCTCCACTTT	CASSYSILGKRSPLHF
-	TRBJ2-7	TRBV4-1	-	TGCGCCAGCAGCCGGCAGACCTACGAGGAGCAGTACTTC	CASSRQTYEEQYF
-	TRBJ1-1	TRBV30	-	TGTGCCTGGAGTAGGACAAGGGCGAACACTGAAGCTTTCTTT	CAWSRTRANTEAFF
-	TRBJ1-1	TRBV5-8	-	TGTGCCAGCAGGTTCTTCGATATTGCAGGTTACACTGAAGCTTTCTTT	CASRFFDIAGYTEAFF
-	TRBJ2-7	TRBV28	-	TGTGCCAGCAGTTTCATGGGGGAGTCCTACGAGCAGTACTTC	CASSFMGESYEQYF
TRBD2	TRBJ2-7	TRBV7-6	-	TGTGCCAGCAGCCCCGGGACTAGCTACGAGCAGTACTTC	CASSPGTSYEQYF
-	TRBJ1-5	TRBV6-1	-	TGTGCCAGCAGTGAATTAACAGGGAAGGGACAGCCCCAGCATTTT	CASSELTGKGQPQHF
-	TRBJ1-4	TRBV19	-	TGTGCCAGTAGTGCGGGACTGACGGAAAAACTGTTTTTT	CASSAGLTEKLFF
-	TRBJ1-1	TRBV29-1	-	TGCAGCGGCGGACTGGGGACGAACACTGAAGCTTTCTTT	CSGGLGTNTEAFF
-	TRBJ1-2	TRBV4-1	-	TGCGCCAGCAGCCAGACCCGGGGGCCATTCAACTATGGCTACACCTTC	CASSQTRGPFNYGYTF
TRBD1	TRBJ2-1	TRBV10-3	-	TGTGCCATCAGTACAGAAGGACAGGGGGCCTATGAGCAGTTCTTC	CAISTEGQGAYEQFF
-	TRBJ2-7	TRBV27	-	TGTGCCAGCAGTCTAGGACTCTACTACGAGCAGTACTTC	CASSLGLYYEQYF
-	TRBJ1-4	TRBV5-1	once	TGCGCCAGCAGCCGGATGACACTAACTAATGAAAAACTGTTTTTT	CASSRMTLTNEKLFF
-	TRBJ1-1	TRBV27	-	TGTGCCAGCAGGAACTACCTGCTCGGGAACACTGAAGCTTTCTTT	CASRNYLLGNTEAFF
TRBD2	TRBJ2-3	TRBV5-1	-	TGCGCCAGCAGCCGCCTTGGCGGGAGGGCCTCTTTTACGCAGTATTTT	CASSRLGGRASFTQYF
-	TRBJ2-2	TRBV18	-	TGTGCCAGCTCACCACAGAGACGAGGGGCCGGGGAGCTGTTTTTT	CASSPQRRGAGELFF
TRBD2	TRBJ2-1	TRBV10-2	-	TGCGCCAGCGAGGTAGCGGGGGGGTACAATGAGCAGTTCTTC	CASEVAGGYNEQFF
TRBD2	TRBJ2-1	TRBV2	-	TGTGCCAGCAGTGAATCGCTAGCGGGGGTAGGTGAGCAGTTCTTC	CASSESLAGVGEQFF
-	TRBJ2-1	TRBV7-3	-	TGTGCCAGCAGCTTAAACCCTAGCTCGAGCTCCTACAATGAGCAGTTCTTC	CASSLNPSSSSYNEQFF
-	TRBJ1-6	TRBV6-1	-	TGTGCCAGCAGGGAGTTCTATAATTCACCCCTCCACTTT	CASREFYNSPLHF
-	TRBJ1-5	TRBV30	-	TGTGCCTGGAGTGTACCGCCCTCGCCCCAGCATTTT	CAWSVPPSPQHF
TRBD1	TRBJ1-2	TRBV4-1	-	TGCGCCAGCAGCCAGGCCCAAGACAGGGCCCACTATGGCTACACCTTC	CASSQAQDRAHYGYTF
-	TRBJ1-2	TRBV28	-	TGTGCCAGCAGAGCGGACTATGGCTACACCTTC	CASRADYGYTF
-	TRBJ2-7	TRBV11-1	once	TGTGCCAGCAGCTTGGGGGATTTCTACGAGCAGTACTTC	CASSLGDFYEQYF
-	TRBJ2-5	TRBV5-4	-	TGTGCCAGCAGCTTAGTTCAGCAACAAGAGACCCAGTACTTC	CASSLVQQQETQYF
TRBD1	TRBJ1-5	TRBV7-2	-	TGTGCCAGCAGCTTAGGTAGGGGGCGCAATCAGCCCCAGCATTTT	CASSLGRGRNQPQHF
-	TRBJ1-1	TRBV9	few	TGTGCCAGCAGCGCTGGGGATCTAGGCACTGAAGCTTTCTTT	CASSAGDLGTEAFF
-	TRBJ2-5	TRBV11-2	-	TGTGCCAGCAGCTTGGGTGGGTCTACCCAAGAGACCCAGTACTTC	CASSLGGSTQETQYF
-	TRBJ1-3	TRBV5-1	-	TGCGCCAGCAGCTTGGTAGGGGGGTACAGTGGAAACACCATATATTTT	CASSLVGGYSGNTIYF
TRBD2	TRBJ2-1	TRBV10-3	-	TGTGCCATCAAATTTTCCGGGACTAGCGAGTACAATGAGCAGTTCTTC	CAIKFSGTSEYNEQFF
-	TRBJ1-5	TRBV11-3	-	TGTGCCAGCAGCTCCCCGAAGGCCCAGCATTTT	CASSSPKAQHF